This passage covers 8 T cell receptor beta chains from one sample sequenced in a study of human T cells and chemical hapten exposure (dated by TCRdb to the early 2020s). The sample's time point label is to be understood as: pre-sensitization, week 0. What this sample's treatment or condition label stands for: therapeutic diphenylcyclopropenone sensitization with weekly scalp DPC. Preparation of the library involved RACE. These reads were obtained on a NextSeq 500. The public sequencing data were trimmed at Q25 with fastp and processed into clonotypes with MiXCR by TCRdb, which kept only in-frame beta chains. CDR3 protein sequences are deduplicated, and each keeps its most common genes and DNA. Here the sample has about 250,000 distinct CDR3 sequences; approximately 8% occur a single time. The ten largest make up roughly 1.2% of the sample. The sample in question was whole blood, obtained in connection with sensitization to the hapten diphenylcyclopropenone (DPC). The receptors shown here come from a man between 18 and 29 years old with alopecia areata. Some clones in this sample may be carry-over from other donors' samples.

The gene calls are TRBV6-2 or TRBV6-3 and TRBJ1-5, with D maybe TRBD1 (5 bases). The CDR3 extends over 15 amino acids. CDR1 MNHEY and CDR2 SVGEGT come from the germline V gene. The V gene lost 2 bases and the J gene lost 2 bases, with 10 bases spanning the gap. CDR3 in amino acids: CASSYAGSGNQPQHF. CDR3 DNA sequence: TGTGCCAGCAGTTACGCAGGGTCGGGCAATCAGCCCCAGCATTTT.

The table lists this clonotype with a few counts. The chain is built from TRBV12-5 and TRBJ1-2; D unclear. The CDR3 has 12 amino acids. V lost 4 bases and J lost 8, with 11 bases in between. The germline V gene encodes CDR1 LGHNT and CDR2 FRNRAP. The CDR3, as DNA: TGTGCTAGTGGTTCTCCCGGTACAGGCTACACCTTC. It is translated as CASGSPGTGYTF.

This chain uses TRBV7-9 with TRBJ2-5; D remains unclear. Between the trimmed V and J ends, which lost 5 bases and 1 base, there was a span of 14 bases. The CDR3 sequence is 15 residues long. Looked up from germline, CDR1 is SEHNR and CDR2 is FQNEAQ (reference sequence). The chain's CDR3 is CASSPSFRIQETQYF. The CDR3 nucleotides read TGTGCCAGCAGCCCTTCTTTTCGGATCCAAGAGACCCAGTACTTC.

Here the CDR3 reads CSVWTGSYEQYF. In DNA, the CDR3 is TGCAGCGTATGGACAGGGTCCTACGAGCAGTACTTC. This chain uses TRBV29-1 with TRBJ2-7; 8 nucleotides align to TRBD1. Germline V gene lookup returns CDR1 SQVTM and CDR2 ANQGSEA. V was pared by 6 bases and J by 1 base, with 2 bases of the junction left unmatched. The length of the CDR3 is 12 residues.

This clonotype was detected only a few times. This CDR3 is CAISGGRGTEAFF. As DNA, the CDR3 is TGTGCCATATCCGGGGGTCGGGGCACTGAAGCTTTCTTT. The rearrangement uses TRBV24-1 and TRBJ1-1; the D gene is possibly TRBD1 (5 bases). This CDR3 has 13 residues. Germline CDR1 and CDR2: KGHDR and SFDVKD. The V end lost 11 bases, the J end lost 4 bases, and 16 bases lay between the germline ends.

There are many counts of this clonotype. This chain links TRBV5-1 with TRBJ1-4; 9 nucleotides agree with TRBD1. There are 14 residues in the CDR3. Germline trimming cut 2 bases from V and 8 bases from J; bases unmatched to any gene: 4. Per the germline V gene, CDR1 is SGHRS and CDR2 is YFSETQ. CDR3 nucleotides: TGCGCCAGCAGCTTAACAGGGGGCGCGGAAAAACTGTTTTTT. Protein sequence: CASSLTGGAEKLFF.

The rearrangement links TRBV29-1 to TRBJ2-7; tentatively, D is TRBD1 (5 bases). The CDR3 contains 12 residues. With 7 bases removed from V and 3 bases from J, the gap between germline ends came to 13 bases. From germline, CDR1 is SQVTM and CDR2 ANQGSEA. DNA of the CDR3: TGCAGCGCTACGGACGACAGCTACGAGCAGTACGTC. Translated: CSATDDSYEQYV.

This chain links TRBV4-1 with TRBJ1-4; no firm D call. The V end lost 4 bases, the J end lost 6 bases, and 18 bases lay between the germline ends. Germline V CDR1 and CDR2: MGHRA, YSYEKL. The CDR3 spans 16 residues. The CDR3 spells CASSPTGVPGHEKLFF. The DNA of the CDR3 is TGCGCCAGCAGCCCCACCGGGGTCCCAGGACATGAAAAACTGTTTTTT.